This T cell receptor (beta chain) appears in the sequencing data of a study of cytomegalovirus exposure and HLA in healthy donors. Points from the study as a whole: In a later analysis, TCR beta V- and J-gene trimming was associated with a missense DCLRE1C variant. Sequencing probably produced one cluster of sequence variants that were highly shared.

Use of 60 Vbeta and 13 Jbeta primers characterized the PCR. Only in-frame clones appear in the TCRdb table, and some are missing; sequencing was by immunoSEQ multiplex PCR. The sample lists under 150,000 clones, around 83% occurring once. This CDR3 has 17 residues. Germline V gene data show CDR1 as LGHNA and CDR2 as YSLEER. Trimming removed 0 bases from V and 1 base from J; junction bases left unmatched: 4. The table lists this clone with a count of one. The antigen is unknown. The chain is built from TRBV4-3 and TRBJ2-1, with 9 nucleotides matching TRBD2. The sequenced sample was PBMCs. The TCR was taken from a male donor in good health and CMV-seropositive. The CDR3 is CASSQDISGSSYNEQFF. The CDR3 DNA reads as TGCGCCAGCAGCCAAGATATTAGCGGGAGTTCCTACAATGAGCAGTTCTTC.